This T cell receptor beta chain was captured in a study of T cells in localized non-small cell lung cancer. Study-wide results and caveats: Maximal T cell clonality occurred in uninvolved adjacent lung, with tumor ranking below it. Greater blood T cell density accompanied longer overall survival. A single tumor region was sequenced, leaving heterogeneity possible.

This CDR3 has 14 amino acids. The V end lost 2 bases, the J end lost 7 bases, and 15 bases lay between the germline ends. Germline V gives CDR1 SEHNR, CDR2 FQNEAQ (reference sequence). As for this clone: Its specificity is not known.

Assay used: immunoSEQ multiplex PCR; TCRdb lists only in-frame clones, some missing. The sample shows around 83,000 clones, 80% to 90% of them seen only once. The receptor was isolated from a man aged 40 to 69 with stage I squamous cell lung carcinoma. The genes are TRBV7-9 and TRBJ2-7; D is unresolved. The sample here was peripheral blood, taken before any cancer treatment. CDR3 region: CASSLMSSEGEQYF. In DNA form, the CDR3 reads TGTGCCAGCAGCTTAATGTCCTCCGAAGGGGAGCAGTACTTC.